This TCR beta chain was captured by sequencing in a study of T cell repertoires in cytomegalovirus infection (dated by TCRdb to about 2019). Study-level background: Peptide stimulations targeted recently identified HLA-C-restricted CMV epitopes, whose presentation resists viral immunomodulation, together with well-studied HLA-B-restricted epitopes. Donor HLA type was relevant to the analysis, because carriage of CMV infection together with the matching HLA type was indicated by public TCR beta signatures.

The treatment or condition label on this specimen signifies: in vitro stimulation with specific CMV peptide epitopes to enrich CMV-specific T cells. The sequencing machine was an Illumina HiSeq 1500. TCRdb passed the public sequencing reads through fastp at Q25 and MiXCR, retaining productive beta sequences. Identical CDR3 proteins give one entry, which carries the most common genes and DNA. In all, the sample holds about half a million distinct CDR3 sequences, and about 33% of those were seen once. The leading ten clones occupy under 20% of the sample. This clonotype appeared a few times. Its antigen is currently not known. Base qualities were left out, and no much larger clone turns up one base away. Taken from the germline V gene, the CDR1 and CDR2 loops are SGHTA and FQGNSA. Germline trimming amounts to 8 bases on V and 4 bases on J, with 5 as the count of junction bases outside the gene matches. From cysteine to phenylalanine, the CDR3 is 13 amino acids long. Only the CDR3 portion is preserved as DNA: 39 bases, with reading frame beginning at the first base.

The study at large found these results: In both this cohort and an independent cohort of 350 or so donors, the cumulative frequency of public TCR beta family members distinguished carriers of CMV infection plus the relevant HLA type. The ex vivo response was dominated by HLA-C-restricted CMV-specific TCR beta clonotypes, which also provided the single most frequent clonotype in two of eight donors.

The chain is assembled from TRBV7-2 and TRBJ2-3; the junction holds 8 bases that match TRBD1. The TCR originated in a human donor in good health (CMV status not recorded). Some clones in this sample may be carry-over from other donors' samples. Specimen: cultured PBMCs, collected from culture after CMV antigen stimulation. For the CDR3, the sequence is CASGQQGADTQYF. The DNA sequence is as follows: TGTGCCAGCGGCCAACAGGGGGCAGATACGCAGTATTTT. Full variable domain (CDR3 extended with the reference TRBV7-2 and TRBJ2-3 proteins): GAGVSQSPSNKVTEKGKDVELRCDPISGHTALYWYRQSLGQGLEFLIYFQGNSAPDKSGLPSDRFSAERTGGSVSTLTIQRTQQEDSAVYLCASGQQGADTQYFGPGTRLTVL.